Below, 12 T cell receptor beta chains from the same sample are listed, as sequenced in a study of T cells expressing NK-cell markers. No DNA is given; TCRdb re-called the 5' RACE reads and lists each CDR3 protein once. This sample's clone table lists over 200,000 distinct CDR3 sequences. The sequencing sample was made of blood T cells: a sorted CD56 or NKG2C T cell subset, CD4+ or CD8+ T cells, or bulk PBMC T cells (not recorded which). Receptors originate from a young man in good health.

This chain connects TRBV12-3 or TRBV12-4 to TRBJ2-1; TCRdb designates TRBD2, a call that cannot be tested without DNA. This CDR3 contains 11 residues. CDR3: CGSGAYNEQFF.

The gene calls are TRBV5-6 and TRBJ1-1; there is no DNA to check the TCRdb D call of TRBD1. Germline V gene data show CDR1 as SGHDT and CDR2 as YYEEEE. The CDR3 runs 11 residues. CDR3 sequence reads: CASRSDREAFF.

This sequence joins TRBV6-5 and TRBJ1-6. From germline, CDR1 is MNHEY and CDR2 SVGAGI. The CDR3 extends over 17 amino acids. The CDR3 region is CASSYSGESSYNSPLHF.

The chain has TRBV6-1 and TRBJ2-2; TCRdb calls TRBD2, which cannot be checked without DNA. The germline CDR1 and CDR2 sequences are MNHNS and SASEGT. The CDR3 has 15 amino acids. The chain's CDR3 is CASRNGEKNTGELFF.

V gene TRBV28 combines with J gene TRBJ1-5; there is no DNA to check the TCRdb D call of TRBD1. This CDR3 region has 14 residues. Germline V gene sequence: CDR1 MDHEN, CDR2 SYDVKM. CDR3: CASIRGGTNQPQHF.

CDR3 loop: CAISESTARTDTQYF. The genes are TRBV10-3 and TRBJ2-3. Per the germline V gene, CDR1 is ENHRY and CDR2 is SYGVKD. CDR3 length equals 15 residues.

The CDR3 protein is CASSLSAGGSNEQFF. This chain links TRBV5-1 with TRBJ2-1; the D gene TCRdb calls, TRBD2, cannot be checked with no DNA. Germline values: CDR1 SGHRS, CDR2 YFSETQ. CDR3 length equals 15 residues. The full variable domain, in which reference TRBV5-1 and TRBJ2-1 provide the parts outside the CDR3, is KAGVTQTPRYLIKTRGQQVTLSCSPISGHRSVSWYQQTPGQGLQFLFEYFSETQRNKGNFPGRFSGRQFSNSRSEMNVSTLELGDSALYLCASSLSAGGSNEQFFGPGTRLTVL.

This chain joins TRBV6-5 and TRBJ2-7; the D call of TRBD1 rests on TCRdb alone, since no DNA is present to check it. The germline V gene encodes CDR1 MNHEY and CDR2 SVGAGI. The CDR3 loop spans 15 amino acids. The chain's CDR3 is CASSYSDGTSGEQYF.

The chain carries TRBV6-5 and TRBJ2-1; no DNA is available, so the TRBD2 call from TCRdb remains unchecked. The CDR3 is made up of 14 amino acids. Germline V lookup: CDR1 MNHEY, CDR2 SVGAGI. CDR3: CASSFAGKNNEQFF.

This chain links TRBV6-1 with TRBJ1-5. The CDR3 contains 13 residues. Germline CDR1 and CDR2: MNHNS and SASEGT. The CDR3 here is CASRVVSNQPQHF.

CDR3 region: CSARATPGTSGGSSYNEQFF. The chain uses TRBV20-1 and TRBJ2-1; as DNA is missing, the TRBD2 call by TCRdb cannot be tested. Germline lookup yields CDR1 DFQATT and CDR2 SNEGSKA (reference sequence). CDR3 length: 20 residues.

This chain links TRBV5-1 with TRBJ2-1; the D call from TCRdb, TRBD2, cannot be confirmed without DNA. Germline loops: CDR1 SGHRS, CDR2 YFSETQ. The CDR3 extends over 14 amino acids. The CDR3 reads CASSLVSGSYEQFF.